The clone carrying this T cell receptor beta chain was detected a few times. These data are taken from a study of neoadjuvant anti-PD-1 for oral cavity cancer. Study-level background: Before surgery, most patients got three to four biweekly 3 mg/kg nivolumab doses. Non-progressing patients received a fourth nivolumab dose near day 43, then surgery on days 50-56.

Indicated time point: after neoadjuvant nivolumab, at surgical resection. Sequenced by immunoSEQ multiplex PCR; TCRdb stores in-frame clones only, minus some. The sample lists more than 12,000 clones; roughly 40% were seen once. Sequenced here: tumor tissue, sampled after nivolumab (anti-PD-1) treatment. This receptor was taken from a person aged 35 to 85 with oral cavity squamous cell carcinoma.

The CDR3 bases are TGTGCCAGCAGTGAACGGGCAGACTCCTACGAGCAGTACTTC. It codes for CASSERADSYEQYF. The chain joins TRBV6-1 to TRBJ2-7; no firm D call. Between the trimmed V and J ends, which lost 2 bases and 0 bases, there was a span of 8 bases. The CDR3 loop spans 14 amino acids. Germline V gene lookup returns CDR1 MNHNS and CDR2 SASEGT.